Following are 14 T cell receptor beta chains from one sample sequenced in a study of technical replicates of blood from a few donors. TCRdb's table, derived via immunoSEQ multiplex PCR, lists solely in-frame clones and lacks some. The sample contains approximately 79,000 clones, 90% to 95% of which appear only once. The material sequenced was T cells isolated from PBMCs. The receptors shown here come from a human donor in good health.

The rearrangement links TRBV5-1 to TRBJ2-1, with 9 bases fitting TRBD2. The CDR3 extends over 15 amino acids. The trim removed 4 bases at V and 6 bases at J, leaving 8 bases unmatched. Per germline, CDR1 SGHRS and CDR2 YFSETQ. CDR3 in amino acids: CASSQRASGINEQFF. CDR3 coding DNA: TGCGCCAGCAGCCAAAGGGCTAGCGGGATCAATGAGCAGTTCTTC.

The chain joins TRBV4-3 to TRBJ1-2; 9 bases are a match to TRBD1. This CDR3 contains 17 residues. Germline CDR1 is LGHNA and CDR2 is YSLEER. The J segment lost 4 bases and the V segment lost 0 bases, leaving 9 bases of the junction unmatched. The chain's CDR3 is CASSQEPVGTGSYGYTF. CDR3 DNA sequence: TGCGCCAGCAGCCAAGAACCGGTAGGGACAGGGAGCTATGGCTACACCTTC.

V gene TRBV27 combines with J gene TRBJ2-3; D unclear. This CDR3 region has 12 residues. The germline V gene has CDR1 MNHEY and CDR2 SMNVEV (reference sequence). Trimming shortened V by 5 bases and J by 3 bases, and 6 bases separated the two germline ends. The CDR3 reads CASSARTDTQYF. The CDR3 bases are TGTGCCAGCAGTGCCAGGACAGATACGCAGTATTTT.

The CDR3 DNA is TGTGCCACCAGCAGTACAGGGATTAATCAGCCCCAGCATTTT. It encodes CATSSTGINQPQHF. The J gene is TRBJ1-5, the V gene TRBV15; D possibly corresponds to TRBD1 (6 bases). This CDR3 has 14 amino acids. The V gene's germline CDR1 is LNHNV and CDR2 YYDKDF (reference sequence). V lost 3 bases, J lost 4 bases, and 10 bases lay in between.

V usage is TRBV9 and J usage is TRBJ1-1; D is possibly TRBD1 (5 bases). Trimming left V 0 bases short and J 5 bases short, with 14 bases between. Germline assignment: CDR1 SGDLS and CDR2 YYNGEE. The CDR3 is made up of 15 amino acids. The CDR3 coding sequence is TGTGCCAGCAGCGTAGGGGACTCTTTGGGAACTGAAGCTTTCTTT. This sequence encodes CASSVGDSLGTEAFF.

CDR3 protein: CASSPQPTQVYGYTF. Here the CDR3 DNA reads TGTGCCAGTAGCCCACAACCGACACAAGTCTATGGCTACACCTTC. The chain couples TRBV19 to TRBJ1-2; D is ambiguous. The CDR3 contains 15 residues. Germline V gene sequence: CDR1 LNHDA, CDR2 SQIVND (reference sequence). V dropped 6 bases and J dropped 4 bases, with 18 bases sitting between them.

This chain joins TRBV9 and TRBJ2-1; D is unresolved. Trimming left V 1 base short and J 6 bases short, with 8 bases between. Germline CDR1 reads SGDLS; CDR2 reads YYNGEE. There are 13 residues in the CDR3. The CDR3 region has the DNA TGTGCCAGCAGCGTACTAGACCGCAATGAGCAGTTCTTC. Its protein product is CASSVLDRNEQFF.

The rearrangement links TRBV7-9 to TRBJ1-2; D remains unclear. This CDR3 spans 13 amino acids. Germline-derived CDR1 and CDR2 are SEHNR and FQNEAQ (reference sequence). V was pared by 0 bases and J by 1 base, with 3 bases between. CDR3 amino acids: CASSLAYNYGYTF. Here the CDR3 DNA reads TGTGCCAGCAGCTTAGCTTATAACTATGGCTACACCTTC.

The chain uses TRBV7-9 and TRBJ2-7; D is unresolved. The V end was cut by 5 bases, the J end by 3 bases, with 8 bases between. The CDR3 sequence is 12 residues long. Germline assignment: CDR1 SEHNR and CDR2 FQNEAQ (reference sequence). CDR3 sequence reads: CASSLQYYEQYF. The CDR3 DNA reads TGTGCCAGCAGCCTTCAGTACTACGAGCAGTACTTC.

The V gene is TRBV23-1, the J gene TRBJ1-3; maybe TRBD1 (6 bases). TRBV23-1 counts as an open reading frame of uncertain function. Trimming removed 4 bases at V and 4 bases at J, with 11 bases between. CDR3 length equals 14 residues. CDR3 amino acids: CASSLRTAGNTIYF. CDR3 DNA: TGCGCCAGCAGTCTCAGGACAGCCGGAAACACCATATATTTT.

The rearrangement uses TRBV5-4 and TRBJ1-4; 7 bases are a match to TRBD1. Germline-derived CDR1 and CDR2 are SGHNT and YYREEE (reference sequence). The length of the CDR3 is 11 residues. Losses at the gene ends were 3 bases for V and 13 bases for J; bases not matched to a gene: 3. The CDR3: CASSSGQRLFF. The CDR3, as DNA: TGTGCCAGCAGCTCGGGACAGAGACTGTTTTTT.

This chain links TRBV4-3 with TRBJ2-2; the match to TRBD2 covers 8 bases. Germline CDR1 LGHNA, CDR2 YSLEER. V lost 1 base, J lost 6 bases, and 10 bases stayed unmatched. This CDR3 contains 17 residues. The CDR3, as DNA: TGCGCCAGCAGCCAAGTAGCCCGCGGGAGGATGGCCGGGGAGCTGTTTTTT. It specifies CASSQVARGRMAGELFF.

The V call is TRBV10-3, the J call TRBJ2-7, with 10 bases matching TRBD2. V trimming: 6 bases; J trimming: 3 bases; junction bases outside the gene matches: 2. Germline V gene lookup returns CDR1 ENHRY and CDR2 SYGVKD. This CDR3 has 13 amino acids. CDR3 in amino acids: CAISLAGVYEQYF. For the CDR3, the DNA is TGTGCCATCAGCCTAGCGGGAGTCTACGAGCAGTACTTC.

V usage is TRBV27 and J usage is TRBJ2-3, with 7 bases that match TRBD1. The CDR3 is made up of 15 amino acids. Trimming removed 3 bases from V and 5 bases from J; junction bases left unmatched: 8. Germline CDR1 and CDR2: MNHEY and SMNVEV (reference sequence). The CDR3 DNA is TGTGCCAGCAGTTTCTATACAGGGGATCTAGATACGCAGTATTTT. It yields the protein CASSFYTGDLDTQYF.